The subject of this entry is one TCR beta chain. Generated by immunoSEQ multiplex PCR, the TCRdb table keeps only in-frame clones and is missing some. Among roughly 200,000 clones listed, approximately 90% were seen once. V was clipped by 7 bases and J by 4 bases, with 14 bases between them. CDR3 length: 13 amino acids. Germline assignment: CDR1 SNHLY and CDR2 FYNNEI. The sample belongs to a study of blood T cell repertoires in COVID-19. The specimen sequenced was PBMCs or T cells enriched from blood (not recorded which). The chain links TRBV2 to TRBJ2-7, with D perhaps matching TRBD2 (6 bases). The source of this sequence is a young man with acute COVID-19. CDR3 coding DNA: TGTGCCAGCATGTTCGGGACTGAATACGAGCAGTACTTC. This encodes CASMFGTEYEQYF. Full variable domain (missing parts from reference TRBV2 and TRBJ2-7): EPEVTQTPSHQVTQMGQEVILRCVPISNHLYFYWYRQILGQKVEFLVSFYNNEISEKSEIFDDQFSVERPDGSNFTLKIRSTKLEDSAMYFCASMFGTEYEQYFGPGTRLTVT.